A single sample is the source of the 23 T cell receptor beta chains below, sequenced in a study of cytomegalovirus exposure and HLA in healthy donors. Primers for the PCR totalled 60 Vbeta and 13 Jbeta. Produced via immunoSEQ multiplex PCR; TCRdb's table is partial and in-frame only. The sample has 180,000 or so clones, and its top ten clones hold about 0.81%. The sample consisted of PBMCs. The receptors were sampled from a woman aged 18-29 years in good health and CMV-seropositive.

The DNA for the CDR3 is TGTGCCAGTAGTCCGGGACAAGACCGATTATCCCTCCACTTT. Translating gives CASSPGQDRLSLHF. This chain uses TRBV19 with TRBJ1-6, with D possibly TRBD1 on 6 matching bases. The CDR3 is 14 amino acids. Trimming stripped 5 bases from V and 14 bases from J, with 19 bases between. Germline lookup yields CDR1 LNHDA and CDR2 SQIVND (reference sequence). The complete variable domain, with remaining parts taken from reference TRBV19 and TRBJ1-6, reads DGGITQSPKYLFRKEGQNVTLSCEQNLNHDAMYWYRQDPGQGLRLIYYSQIVNDFQKGDIAEGYSVSREKKESFPLTVTSAQKNPTAFYLCASSPGQDRLSLHFGNGTRLTVT.

CDR3 region: CASSVGGSHSYEQYF. In DNA, the CDR3 is TGTGCCAGCAGCGTAGGGGGCAGCCATTCCTACGAGCAGTACTTC. The genes are TRBV9 and TRBJ2-5; D possibly corresponds to TRBD1 (5 bases). The closer fit of TRBJ2-7 to the DNA end suggests the J call may be wrong. This CDR3 is 15 amino acids long. In germline, CDR1 is SGDLS, CDR2 YYNGEE.

The rearrangement links TRBV7-3 to TRBJ2-1; the match to TRBD1 covers 7 bases. CDR1 and CDR2 from the germline V gene are SGHTA and FQGTGA. V gave up 0 bases and J gave up 7 bases; unmatched junction bases: 9. The CDR3 extends over 16 amino acids. The chain's CDR3 is CASSLTFRTGGNEQFF. The DNA of the CDR3 is TGTGCCAGCAGCTTAACGTTCCGGACAGGCGGGAATGAGCAGTTCTTC.

The chain combines TRBV5-1 with TRBJ2-3; 7 nucleotides match TRBD1. V lost 3 bases and J lost 3; bases outside the gene matches: 7. CDR1 and CDR2 (germline): SGHRS, YFSETQ. The CDR3 has 15 amino acids. CDR3 sequence: CASSSDRLATDTQYF. The CDR3 DNA reads TGCGCCAGCAGCTCGGACAGGTTAGCGACAGATACGCAGTATTTT.

This chain joins TRBV6-5 and TRBJ2-7; 8 bases are a match to TRBD2. The germline V gene has CDR1 MNHEY and CDR2 SVGAGI. The junction had 6 bases not matched to a gene; V was cut back by 6 bases and J by 2 bases. The CDR3 totals 14 residues. The DNA for the CDR3 is TGTGCCAGCAGCGAGCGGGAGTTAGCCTACGAGCAGTACTTC. Its translation: CASSERELAYEQYF.

This sequence joins TRBV7-9 and TRBJ1-1, with 7 nucleotides matching TRBD1. From germline, CDR1 is SEHNR and CDR2 FQNEAQ (reference sequence). CDR3 size: 14 residues. J lost 0 bases, V lost 4 bases, and 2 bases had no gene match. The CDR3 loop is CASSSTGMNTEAFF. The CDR3 bases are TGTGCCAGCAGCTCGACAGGGATGAACACTGAAGCTTTCTTT.

The chain employs TRBV12-5 and TRBJ1-6; D is ambiguous. The germline V gene encodes CDR1 LGHNT and CDR2 FRNRAP. The CDR3 covers 15 residues. V lost 5 bases to trimming and J lost 0 bases, with 8 bases between them. This chain's CDR3 is CASGHASSYNSPLHF. The CDR3 coding sequence is TGTGCTAGTGGTCACGCCAGCTCCTATAATTCACCCCTCCACTTT.

The J gene is TRBJ2-5, the V gene TRBV27, with a possible D match to TRBD1 (6 bases). The J call is doubtful: the DNA matches TRBJ2-7 better. The CDR3 has 13 amino acids. The V gene's germline CDR1 is MNHEY and CDR2 SMNVEV (reference sequence). In DNA form, the CDR3 reads TGTGCCAGCAGTTTACGACAGGAGTACGAGCAGTACTTC. Its protein product is CASSLRQEYEQYF.

The rearrangement joins TRBV7-9 to TRBJ2-3, with D possibly being TRBD2 (6 bases). Germline CDR1 is SEHNR and CDR2 is FQNEAQ (reference sequence). Trimming removed 0 bases at V and 2 bases at J, with 12 bases between. This CDR3 has 16 residues. CDR3 DNA: TGTGCCAGCAGCTTAGCGCTTGGCGGGACCACAGATACGCAGTATTTT. Protein product: CASSLALGGTTDTQYF.

The chain uses TRBV7-7 and TRBJ2-1; D not certain. The germline V gene encodes CDR1 SSHAT and CDR2 FNYEAQ (reference sequence). This CDR3 contains 13 residues. Trimming removed 5 bases at V and 13 bases at J, with 18 bases between. This CDR3 reads CASSTEPATPQFF. In DNA, the CDR3 is TGTGCCAGCAGCACGGAGCCGGCGACGCCCCAGTTCTTC.

The chain combines TRBV15 with TRBJ2-7, with TRBD2 matching 14 bases. This CDR3 is 21 amino acids long. Germline V gene data show CDR1 as LNHNV and CDR2 as YYDKDF (reference sequence). V gave up 3 bases and J gave up 4 bases; unmatched junction bases: 20. The CDR3 nucleotides read TGTGCCACCAGCAGGAATAGGTTCGGGACTAGCGGGGGCCCGAGCCAGTACGAGCAGTACTTC. Protein product: CATSRNRFGTSGGPSQYEQYF.

The J gene is TRBJ2-5, the V gene TRBV13, with D tentatively TRBD1 (6 bases). Trimming left V 5 bases short and J 7 bases short, with 14 bases between. Per the germline V gene, CDR1 is PRHDT and CDR2 is FYEKMQ (reference sequence). The CDR3 is 13 residues long. CDR3 in amino acids: CASSRQDGGTQYF. The CDR3 nucleotides are TGTGCCAGCAGCCGACAGGACGGTGGGACCCAGTACTTC. The entire variable domain, with the rest obtained from reference TRBV13 and TRBJ2-5, is as follows: AAGVIQSPRHLIKEKRETATLKCYPIPRHDTVYWYQQGPGQDPQFLISFYEKMQSDKGSIPDRFSAQQFSDYHSELNMSSLELGDSALYFCASSRQDGGTQYFGPGTRLLVL.

The rearrangement uses TRBV2 and TRBJ2-5; no clear D. Germline lookup yields CDR1 SNHLY and CDR2 FYNNEI. The CDR3 spans 11 residues. Trimming left V 7 bases short and J 3 bases short, with 6 bases between. CDR3 sequence reads: CASKAEETQYF. CDR3 sequence (DNA): TGTGCCAGCAAGGCGGAAGAGACCCAGTACTTC.

The chain is built from TRBV5-1 and TRBJ2-5; 8 bases are a match to TRBD1. V shed 0 bases, J shed 5 bases, and the junction held 3 bases outside the gene matches. The CDR3 is 14 residues long. Germline CDR1 and CDR2: SGHRS and YFSETQ. CDR3 DNA: TGCGCCAGCAGCTTGGGGGCAGGGGGCGAGACCCAGTACTTC. It translates to CASSLGAGGETQYF.

CDR3 DNA: TGTGCCAGCAGTCCCGGCCTAGCCGGCCACGAGCAGTACTTC. This encodes CASSPGLAGHEQYF. V gene TRBV6-5 combines with J gene TRBJ2-7; D is possibly TRBD2 (5 bases). With 5 bases removed from V and 5 bases from J, the gap between germline ends came to 16 bases. CDR3 size: 14 residues. The germline gives CDR1 MNHEY, CDR2 SVGAGI.

The V and J genes are TRBV18 and TRBJ2-1; 9 bases align to TRBD2. V trimming: 1 base; J trimming: 6 bases; junction bases outside the gene matches: 4. Germline V gene data show CDR1 as KGHSH and CDR2 as LQKENI. The CDR3 runs 15 residues. DNA of the CDR3: TGTGCCAGCTCACCACTAGCGGGGGCTCCCAATGAGCAGTTCTTC. Translation gives CASSPLAGAPNEQFF.

J is TRBJ2-1 and V is TRBV10-1, with 13 bases identical to TRBD2. V was clipped by 4 bases and J by 4 bases; unmatched bases: 4. The CDR3 sequence is 16 residues long. CDR1 and CDR2 (germline): WNHNN, SYGVQD (reference sequence). In DNA form, the CDR3 reads TGCGCCAGCAGTGGGACTAGCGGGAGAGGTTACAATGAGCAGTTCTTC. Translated: CASSGTSGRGYNEQFF.

The chain combines TRBV4-3 with TRBJ1-5; D might be TRBD1 (5 bases). The CDR3 runs 16 residues. V lost 0 bases and J lost 5, with 14 bases in between. From germline, CDR1 is LGHNA and CDR2 YSLEER. The CDR3 sequence: CASSQDWSGYDQPQHF. DNA for the CDR3: TGCGCCAGCAGCCAAGATTGGTCAGGGTACGATCAGCCCCAGCATTTT.

V usage is TRBV11-2 and J usage is TRBJ2-7; D is ambiguous. CDR1 is SGHAT, CDR2 FQNNGV, per germline. Trimming took off 0 bases at V and 9 bases at J, with 9 bases between the two ends. This CDR3 region has 12 residues. CDR3 loop: CASSLETLRQYF. The CDR3 DNA is TGTGCCAGCAGCTTAGAAACTTTAAGGCAGTACTTC.

The rearrangement uses TRBV4-1 and TRBJ1-1; D might be TRBD1 (6 bases). Trimming stripped 1 base from V and 1 base from J, with 7 bases between. There are 14 residues in the CDR3. Germline V CDR1 and CDR2: MGHRA, YSYEKL. The CDR3 spells CASSQGGGNTEAFF. The CDR3 nucleotides are TGCGCCAGCAGCCAAGGAGGGGGGAACACTGAAGCTTTCTTT.

J is TRBJ1-1 and V is TRBV7-3, with 7 bases fitting TRBD1. This CDR3 is built from 13 residues. V shed 2 bases and J 6 bases; nucleotides not matched to a gene: 3. Germline V gene lookup returns CDR1 SGHTA and CDR2 FQGTGA. The CDR3 nucleotides are TGTGCCAGCAGCTTAGACAGGGAGGCTGAAGCTTTCTTT. Its translation: CASSLDREAEAFF.

This sequence joins TRBV6-5 and TRBJ1-4, with TRBD1 matching over 9 bases. Germline lookup yields CDR1 MNHEY and CDR2 SVGAGI. J lost 7 bases, V lost 2 bases, and 8 bases had no gene match. This CDR3 is built from 16 residues. This chain's CDR3 is CASSYAHRGQGEKLFF. CDR3 nucleotides: TGTGCCAGCAGTTACGCCCACAGGGGGCAGGGTGAAAAACTGTTTTTT.

V usage is TRBV27 and J usage is TRBJ1-5; no firm D call. Germline V gene sequence: CDR1 MNHEY, CDR2 SMNVEV (reference sequence). Trimming shortened V by 5 bases and J by 9 bases, and 14 bases separated the two germline ends. The CDR3 totals 13 residues. CDR3 DNA: TGTGCCAGCAGTCCCCTCCAGAGGGCGCCCCAGCATTTT. Its translation is CASSPLQRAPQHF.